This TCR beta chain was documented in a study of identical twins (dated by TCRdb to 2016 to 2017). Regarding the study in general: To test whether fetal clonotypes persist, this study deep-sequenced TCR alpha and beta repertoires from monozygotic twins, from unrelated adults of various ages, and from cord blood. Replicate twin experiments were performed at different times using different library preparation protocols to rule out contamination.

The study at large found these results: In beta out-of-frame sequences, excess twin sharing was weaker, because having fewer shared sequences lowered the signal-to-noise ratio. Fewer insertions were carried by abundant cord blood beta clonotypes; a weaker similar trend was observed in young adult naive repertoires, while no such trend was observed in memory repertoires. Conclusions relied on cross-sectional statistical analysis, since the same donors could not be followed over many years. Out-of-frame TCR alpha sharing in monozygotic twins was systematically underestimated by recombination models, whereas sharing between unrelated individuals was in agreement with the recombination models. Compared with coincidental sharing between unrelated individuals, out-of-frame TCR alpha sequences shared between twins showed an excess of sequences with low generation probability. Zero-insertion analyses could be partly confounded by invariant T cells such as MAIT and iNKT, although diverse VJ usage argued against such confounding for most clonotypes.

Every donor was a healthy Caucasian. The twin cohort consisted of three pairs of female monozygotic twins, all aged about 18 to 29 years. Positive isolation kits from Invitrogen were used to isolate CD4+ and CD8+ T cell populations. The table lists this clonotype with a few counts. Its target antigen remains unknown. Within one base of it there is no much larger clone, and no base qualities were kept. To prepare the library, 5' RACE was applied. TCRdb records Illumina HiSeq 2000 as the sequencer. A universal primer binding site was added through template switching, and the final cDNA carried a unique molecular identifier so that TCR cDNA molecules could be counted accurately. Specific primers in the conserved constant-segment region were used to synthesize first-strand cDNA for the TCR alpha and beta chains. To control for contamination, every cDNA library was double barcoded, receiving both a SMART-Mk sample barcode and Illumina barcodes. TruSeq adapter sequences, together with Illumina sample barcodes, were added in two successive PCR steps. The Illumina HiSeq platform was used with custom primers to sequence TCR alpha and beta cDNA libraries. In the source study's methods: Raw reads were processed with MiGEC to extract unique molecular identifiers, and MiXCR was used to determine CDR3 positions. For each individual, recombination models were inferred using an EM algorithm with the repgenHMM and IGoR tools. The analysis of shared clonotypes was done with the tcR package in R, with sharing normalized by the product of cloneset sizes. To study raw recombination without the effects of thymic and clonal selection, out-of-frame nonproductive sequences were analyzed. In-frame beta chains were kept once TCRdb had trimmed the public reads at Q25 with fastp and called clones with MiXCR. Rows are combined by CDR3 protein, so each entry shows the most common genes and DNA. Clone size and V and J calls follow TCRdb, not the original study. The sample includes 500,000 to 650,000 distinct CDR3 sequences, with around 24% observed a single time. Of the sample, roughly 0.5% falls within the top ten clones.

A distance of 13 bases separates the germline ends of V and J, which lose 0 bases and 4 bases respectively. Counted from cysteine to phenylalanine, this CDR3 has 16 amino acids. CDR3 DNA is the only sequence kept; it has 48 bases, read in frame from the first base. CDR1 and CDR2, per the germline V gene (reference sequence), are LGHDT and YNNKEL. The sample was also reused in another study, on yellow fever vaccine responses in identical twins. Per that second paper: According to the authors, in identical twins the way T cells responded to vaccination appeared partly convergent and partly personalized. The study precisely tracked vaccine-responding T cell clones in identical twins.

The sequence was obtained from a woman aged 18 to 35 in good health. The chain employs TRBV3-1 and TRBJ2-4; the D gene lacks a confident call. Sequencing was carried out using CD4+ T cells sorted from blood. The CDR3 in this case is CASSQDGSFKKNIQYF. At the DNA level, the sequence is TGTGCCAGCAGCCAAGATGGTTCCTTTAAAAAAAACATTCAGTACTTC.